This is a list of T cell receptor beta chains from one sample in a study of cytomegalovirus exposure and HLA in healthy donors. The method was immunoSEQ multiplex PCR; TCRdb's version includes in-frame clones alone and lacks a portion of them. Here the sample spans over 30,000 clones, about 80% being singletons. Input material: PBMCs. The receptor set was obtained from a male donor in good health and CMV-seronegative. Both conserved end residues are part of each CDR3. Fields, in order: D gene, J gene, clone size, V gene, CDR3 protein, CDR3 DNA. A D gene is named only where the DNA matches it firmly. Size tells how often a clone was seen (once, few, many) or the class of an expanded clone, and some rows leave it out.

>-|TRBJ2-1|-|TRBV7-9
CASSSLAALSYNEQFF
TGTGCCAGCAGCTCTCTGGCGGCTCTCTCCTACAATGAGCAGTTCTTC
>-|TRBJ1-4|-|TRBV6-5
CASRLIMDEKLFF
TGTGCCAGCAGACTCATAATGGATGAAAAACTGTTTTTT
>-|TRBJ2-7|-|TRBV6-5
CASSLRMGGLGEQYF
TGTGCCAGCAGCCTAAGGATGGGGGGTCTAGGTGAGCAGTACTTC
>-|TRBJ1-1|-|TRBV30
CAWSRGQNTEAFF
TGTGCCTGGAGTAGGGGACAGAACACTGAAGCTTTCTTT
>TRBD2|TRBJ2-7|-|TRBV5-4
CASSLDLAGGSYEQYF
TGTGCCAGCAGCTTGGACCTAGCGGGAGGGAGCTACGAGCAGTACTTC
>-|TRBJ2-5|-|TRBV19
CASSIQGETQYF
TGTGCCAGTAGTATTCAGGGAGAGACCCAGTACTTC
>-|TRBJ1-5|-|TRBV18
CASSPNGRGLIQPQHF
TGTGCCAGCTCCCCTAATGGGCGGGGGTTAATTCAGCCCCAGCATTTT
>TRBD1|TRBJ1-4|-|TRBV7-8
CASRTQGNEKLFF
TGTGCCAGCAGAACACAGGGGAATGAAAAACTGTTTTTT
>TRBD1|TRBJ1-4|once|TRBV30
CAWSVRGRGDEKLFF
TGTGCCTGGAGTGTAAGGGGCAGGGGGGACGAAAAACTGTTTTTT
>TRBD2|TRBJ2-1|-|TRBV7-6
CASSPNGASGSYNEQFF
TGTGCCAGCAGCCCTAACGGGGCTAGCGGGTCCTACAATGAGCAGTTCTTC
>-|TRBJ1-1|few|TRBV2
CASIQFYDTEAFF
TGTGCCAGCATACAGTTTTACGACACTGAAGCTTTCTTT
>-|TRBJ2-5|-|TRBV19
CASRHGLKETQYF
TGTGCCAGTAGACACGGACTAAAAGAGACCCAGTACTTC
>TRBD1|TRBJ2-7|-|TRBV19
CASSTLGQGYEQYF
TGTGCCAGTAGTACTCTTGGACAGGGCTACGAGCAGTACTTC
>TRBD1|TRBJ2-1|-|TRBV28
CASSWDRLNNEQFF
TGTGCCAGCAGTTGGGACAGGCTAAACAATGAGCAGTTCTTC
>TRBD2|TRBJ2-5|few|TRBV9
CASSFSPGLAGGPGETQYF
TGTGCCAGCAGCTTCTCACCGGGACTAGCGGGGGGGCCAGGAGAGACCCAGTACTTC
>-|TRBJ1-1|few|TRBV4-1
CASRTGGTEAFF
TGCGCCAGCAGGACAGGCGGGACTGAAGCTTTCTTT
>TRBD1|TRBJ1-1|-|TRBV10-3
CAISDSNRGGLGEAFF
TGTGCCATCAGTGATAGTAACAGGGGAGGACTGGGTGAAGCTTTCTTT
>-|TRBJ2-1|-|TRBV7-9
CASGPYKGVDEQFF
TGTGCCAGTGGGCCTTACAAGGGAGTCGATGAGCAGTTCTTC
>-|TRBJ2-1|-|TRBV25-1
CASSEGRGSDEQFF
TGTGCCAGCAGTGAGGGTAGAGGGTCGGACGAGCAGTTCTTC
>-|TRBJ1-1|-|TRBV5-1
CATQLRGPGTEAFF
TGCGCCACCCAGCTAAGGGGTCCGGGCACTGAAGCTTTCTTT
>TRBD2|TRBJ2-1|few|TRBV6-5
CASKRGGKSFQFF
TGTGCCAGCAAACGGGGGGGTAAGTCTTTTCAGTTCTTC
>-|TRBJ2-7|-|TRBV5-1
CASSGGGLRDKAFEQYF
TGCGCCAGCAGCGGTGGGGGATTGAGGGACAAGGCCTTCGAGCAGTACTTC
>-|TRBJ1-4|-|TRBV11-2
CASSLGGTTNEKLFF
TGTGCCAGCAGCTTGGGGGGGACGACTAATGAAAAACTGTTTTTT
>-|TRBJ2-5|-|TRBV7-3
CASSLKSSAETQYF
TGTGCCAGCAGCTTAAAGTCTAGTGCGGAGACCCAGTACTTC
>TRBD1|TRBJ1-3|-|TRBV7-9
CASSPGQGRFSGNTIYF
TGTGCCAGCAGCCCGGGACAGGGGCGATTCTCTGGAAACACCATATATTTT
>TRBD1|TRBJ1-5|few|TRBV10-3
CAISPDRAFNQPQHF
TGTGCCATCAGCCCCGACAGGGCGTTCAATCAGCCCCAGCATTTT
>TRBD2|TRBJ2-1|-|TRBV19
CASSIAGGLYEQFF
TGTGCCAGTAGTATAGCGGGAGGGCTTTATGAGCAGTTCTTC
>-|TRBJ2-7|-|TRBV29-1
CSVGEHHEQYF
TGCAGCGTTGGTGAGCATCACGAGCAGTACTTC
>TRBD2|TRBJ2-7|-|TRBV28
CASRQLAGENEQYF
TGTGCCAGCAGACAACTAGCGGGAGAAAACGAGCAGTACTTC
>TRBD1|TRBJ1-2|-|TRBV7-2
CASSPDRGYGYTF
TGTGCCAGCAGCCCGGACAGGGGGTATGGCTACACCTTC
>TRBD1|TRBJ1-2|few|TRBV7-9
CASSSPSGTGYQYGYTF
TGTGCCAGCAGCTCACCAAGCGGGACAGGGTATCAGTATGGCTACACCTTC
>-|TRBJ2-1|-|TRBV5-1
CASSSPYSYNEQFF
TGCGCCAGCAGCAGCCCCTACTCCTACAATGAGCAGTTCTTC
>-|TRBJ1-3|-|TRBV5-1
CASSSGQSSGNTIYF
TGCGCCAGCAGCTCCGGACAGAGCTCTGGAAACACCATATATTTT
>-|TRBJ1-5|-|TRBV29-1
CSVGGGDQPQHF
TGCAGCGTTGGGGGGGGCGATCAGCCCCAGCATTTT
>TRBD1|TRBJ1-5|-|TRBV25-1
CASSDETGGFQPQHF
TGTGCCAGCAGTGATGAAACAGGGGGCTTTCAGCCCCAGCATTTT
>-|TRBJ1-1|-|TRBV27
CASSYWGGNTEAFF
TGTGCCAGCAGTTATTGGGGAGGGAACACTGAAGCTTTCTTT
>-|TRBJ2-3|few|TRBV5-1
CATTDITDTQYF
TGCGCCACCACGGACATCACAGATACGCAGTATTTT
>-|TRBJ2-5|-|TRBV30
CAWSVRSQETQYF
TGTGCCTGGAGTGTACGGTCCCAAGAGACCCAGTACTTC
>-|TRBJ1-3|-|TRBV7-9
CASSYRSPVSGNTIYF
TGTGCCAGCAGCTACCGATCACCGGTTTCTGGAAACACCATATATTTT
>TRBD1|TRBJ2-1|-|TRBV6-1
CASSEADREYYNEQFF
TGTGCCAGCAGTGAAGCCGACAGGGAGTACTACAATGAGCAGTTCTTC
>-|TRBJ1-5|-|TRBV19
CASSYRSGASNQPQHF
TGTGCCAGTAGTTATCGGTCAGGGGCGAGCAATCAGCCCCAGCATTTT
>-|TRBJ1-5|-|TRBV4-3
CASSQDVTGPGINQPQHF
TGCGCCAGCAGCCAAGACGTTACCGGGCCCGGGATCAATCAGCCCCAGCATTTT
>TRBD2|TRBJ2-2|once|TRBV14
CASSHIPRTSGNTGELFF
TGTGCCAGCAGCCACATCCCTAGGACTAGCGGGAACACCGGGGAGCTGTTTTTT
>TRBD1|TRBJ2-7|once|TRBV6-1
CASRGDREIYEQYF
TGTGCCAGCAGGGGTGACAGGGAGATCTACGAGCAGTACTTC
>TRBD2|TRBJ2-7|few|TRBV25-1
CASSLTSGSYEQYF
TGTGCCAGCAGCCTGACTAGCGGGAGTTACGAGCAGTACTTC
>TRBD1|TRBJ2-5|-|TRBV4-1
CASSKDRGLSQYF
TGCGCCAGCAGCAAGGACAGGGGGCTCTCCCAGTACTTC
>-|TRBJ1-6|-|TRBV27
CASSLSLAGDSPLHF
TGTGCCAGCAGTTTATCTTTGGCAGGGGATTCACCCCTCCACTTT
>-|TRBJ2-1|-|TRBV12-5
CASGLVKQQDGESFF
TGTGCTAGTGGTTTGGTAAAACAGCAGGATGGGGAGTCGTTCTTC
>-|TRBJ2-6|-|TRBV15
CATSEDLGLLNSGANVLTF
TGTGCCACCAGCGAAGATCTCGGACTGTTAAACTCTGGGGCCAACGTCCTGACTTTC